This paragraph reports one T cell receptor beta chain. The junction differs from germline at one of its ends, possibly a read error. In germline, CDR1 is LGHDT, CDR2 YNNKEL (reference sequence). The CDR3 sequence is 12 residues long. The data were taken from a study of identical twins. TCRdb redid the calling of the 5' RACE reads with MiXCR, one entry per CDR3 protein. The table shows about 280,000 distinct CDR3 sequences, with 8% to 9% occurring only once. These data were likewise used in another study, on yellow fever vaccine responses in identical twins.

This sequence was found in a woman between 18 and 30 years old in good health. This chain joins TRBV3-1 and TRBJ2-1, with a weak D call TRBD2 (5 bases). The sequencing input was memory (CD45RO+) T cells sorted from blood. The CDR3 DNA sequence: TGTGCCAGCAGCCAAATGGGTCTAGCTCTAGTCTTC. Its protein is CASSQMGLALVF.